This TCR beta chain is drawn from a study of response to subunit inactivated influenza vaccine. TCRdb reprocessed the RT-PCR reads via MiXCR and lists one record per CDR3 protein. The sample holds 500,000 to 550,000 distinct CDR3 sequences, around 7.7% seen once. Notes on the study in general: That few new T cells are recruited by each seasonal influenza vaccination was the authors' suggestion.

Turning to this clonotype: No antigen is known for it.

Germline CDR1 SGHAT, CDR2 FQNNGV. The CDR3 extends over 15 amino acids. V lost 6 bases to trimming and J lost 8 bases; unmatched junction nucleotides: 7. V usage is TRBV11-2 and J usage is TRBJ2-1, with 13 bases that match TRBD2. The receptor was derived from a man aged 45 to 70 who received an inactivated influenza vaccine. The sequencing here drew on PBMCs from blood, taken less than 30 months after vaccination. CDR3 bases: TGTGCCAGCAGTCCCGGGACTAGCGGGGTAGATGAGCAGTTCTTC. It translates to CASSPGTSGVDEQFF.